Listed below are T cell receptor beta chains from one sample, sequenced in a study of response to subunit inactivated influenza vaccine. MiXCR, run by TCRdb on the RT-PCR reads, gives a single entry per CDR3 protein. This sample has roughly 620,000 distinct CDR3 sequences; around 10% occur once, and the top ten carry approximately 10%. These sequences were also reported in another study, on T cells expressing NK-cell markers.

The sequenced sample was PBMCs from blood, obtained on the day of vaccination. The receptors shown here come from a man aged 50 or older who received an inactivated influenza vaccine. The CDR3 runs from the conserved cysteine through the conserved F or W. The D gene is left open where the match is weak. Expanded clones are given a class, and other clones once, few, many or no size at all.

abundance: NA; d_gene: TRBD1; j_gene: TRBJ1-1; len: 16; v_gene: TRBV4-2; CDR3aa: CASSPRAGGIGTEAFF; CDR3nt: TGTGCCAGCAGCCCAAGAGCAGGGGGCATTGGCACTGAAGCTTTCTTT
abundance: NA; d_gene: TRBD2; j_gene: TRBJ2-3; len: 18; v_gene: TRBV6-5; CDR3aa: CASSYSILAGGRTDTQYF; CDR3nt: TGTGCCAGCAGTTACTCGATATTAGCGGGAGGGCGCACAGATACGCAGTATTTT
abundance: many; d_gene: NA; j_gene: TRBJ2-5; len: 11; v_gene: TRBV12-3/TRBV12-4; CDR3aa: CASSSRETQYF; CDR3nt: TGTGCCAGCAGTTCGAGGGAGACCCAGTACTTC
abundance: few; d_gene: NA; j_gene: TRBJ1-4; len: 18; v_gene: TRBV4-1; CDR3aa: CASSQEGSLSRANEKLFF; CDR3nt: TGCGCCAGCAGCCAAGAGGGATCCCTAAGCAGAGCGAATGAAAAACTGTTTTTT
abundance: NA; d_gene: NA; j_gene: TRBJ1-6; len: 16; v_gene: TRBV6-1; CDR3aa: CASTPKGYSVISPLHF; CDR3nt: TGTGCCAGCACTCCAAAGGGGTACTCAGTAATATCACCCCTCCACTTT
abundance: many; d_gene: TRBD2; j_gene: TRBJ2-3; len: 17; v_gene: TRBV24-1; CDR3aa: CATSPGLAYTSTDTQYF; CDR3nt: TGTGCCACCAGCCCGGGACTAGCATACACTAGCACAGATACGCAGTATTTT
abundance: NA; d_gene: TRBD2; j_gene: TRBJ2-7; len: 15; v_gene: TRBV18; CDR3aa: CASSLTSGSGHEQYF; CDR3nt: TGTGCCAGCTCATTGACTAGCGGGAGTGGACACGAGCAGTACTTC
abundance: few; d_gene: TRBD2; j_gene: TRBJ2-7; len: 14; v_gene: TRBV6-2/TRBV6-3; CDR3aa: CASTLAGASYEQYF; CDR3nt: TGTGCCAGCACTTTAGCGGGAGCCTCCTACGAGCAGTACTTC
abundance: NA; d_gene: NA; j_gene: TRBJ1-5; len: 13; v_gene: TRBV6-5; CDR3aa: CASSYQGAQPQHF; CDR3nt: TGTGCCAGCAGTTATCAGGGTGCGCAGCCCCAGCATTTT
abundance: NA; d_gene: NA; j_gene: TRBJ2-3; len: 15; v_gene: TRBV3-1; CDR3aa: CASSLRPEVTDTQYF; CDR3nt: TGTGCCAGCAGCCTCCGGCCTGAGGTAACAGATACGCAGTATTTT
abundance: many; d_gene: TRBD1; j_gene: TRBJ1-4; len: 14; v_gene: TRBV12-3/TRBV12-4; CDR3aa: CASRDGQGPRKLFF; CDR3nt: TGTGCCAGCAGAGACGGACAGGGACCCCGAAAACTGTTTTTT
abundance: NA; d_gene: NA; j_gene: TRBJ2-1; len: 14; v_gene: TRBV7-2; CDR3aa: CASSLLRTSNEQFF; CDR3nt: TGTGCCAGCAGCTTACTTAGGACCAGCAATGAGCAGTTCTTC
abundance: few; d_gene: TRBD2; j_gene: TRBJ2-2; len: 16; v_gene: TRBV12-3/TRBV12-4; CDR3aa: CASSLPSGSAVGELFF; CDR3nt: TGTGCCAGCAGTTTACCTAGCGGGAGTGCGGTTGGGGAGCTGTTTTTT
abundance: NA; d_gene: TRBD2; j_gene: TRBJ2-5; len: 18; v_gene: TRBV4-2; CDR3aa: CASSQEASGGAIQETQYF; CDR3nt: TGTGCCAGCAGCCAAGAAGCTAGCGGGGGGGCTATCCAAGAGACCCAGTACTTC
abundance: few; d_gene: TRBD2; j_gene: TRBJ2-1; len: 17; v_gene: TRBV20-1; CDR3aa: CSAKGGLAGLGSGEQFF; CDR3nt: TGCAGTGCTAAGGGGGGACTAGCGGGGCTTGGGTCCGGGGAGCAGTTCTTC
abundance: few; d_gene: TRBD2; j_gene: TRBJ2-7; len: 14; v_gene: TRBV18; CDR3aa: CASSPGTSRYEQYF; CDR3nt: TGTGCCAGCTCACCCGGGACTAGTAGGTACGAGCAGTACTTC
abundance: NA; d_gene: TRBD2; j_gene: TRBJ2-2; len: 15; v_gene: TRBV11-2; CDR3aa: CASSRLAGVTGELFF; CDR3nt: TGTGCCAGCAGCAGACTAGCGGGAGTTACCGGGGAGCTGTTTTTT
abundance: NA; d_gene: NA; j_gene: TRBJ2-7; len: 12; v_gene: TRBV20-1; CDR3aa: CSAGAIAYEQYF; CDR3nt: TGCAGTGCGGGGGCGATCGCCTACGAGCAGTACTTC
abundance: few; d_gene: NA; j_gene: TRBJ2-7; len: 15; v_gene: TRBV28; CDR3aa: CASSLSLTSTYEQYF; CDR3nt: TGTGCCAGCAGTTTGTCGTTGACATCGACCTACGAGCAGTACTTC
abundance: many; d_gene: TRBD2; j_gene: TRBJ2-1; len: 18; v_gene: TRBV7-3; CDR3aa: CASSLMGRTSLSYNEQFF; CDR3nt: TGTGCCAGCAGCTTAATGGGAAGGACTAGCCTCTCCTACAATGAGCAGTTCTTC
abundance: few; d_gene: TRBD1; j_gene: TRBJ2-7; len: 15; v_gene: TRBV5-1; CDR3aa: CASSLSRTGGHEQYF; CDR3nt: TGCGCCAGCAGCTTGTCCCGGACAGGGGGCCACGAGCAGTACTTC
abundance: few; d_gene: NA; j_gene: TRBJ2-2; len: 12; v_gene: TRBV27; CDR3aa: CASRLLAGELFF; CDR3nt: TGTGCCAGCAGACTCTTGGCCGGGGAGCTGTTTTTT
abundance: NA; d_gene: TRBD2; j_gene: TRBJ2-2; len: 17; v_gene: TRBV10-2; CDR3aa: CASREDTSGSRAGELFF; CDR3nt: TGCGCCAGCAGGGAAGACACTAGCGGGAGTCGCGCCGGGGAGCTGTTTTTT